This T cell receptor beta chain was captured by sequencing in a study of cytomegalovirus exposure and HLA in healthy donors. About the research overall: The study's early data release held roughly 91 million unique TCRs from HLA-typed donors.

CDR3 length equals 11 residues. Germline V gene lookup returns CDR1 MNHNY and CDR2 SVGAGI (reference sequence). Trimming cost V 5 bases and J 7 bases, with 8 bases left between them. Study-wide results and limits: Because they were indistinguishable, some V segments, including TRBV6-2 and TRBV6-3, were excluded. Segments of the TCR beta V type were, in most cases, productive about 87% or about 30% of the time in an earlier analysis. The authors later linked a missense DCLRE1C variant to TCR beta V- and J-gene trimming.

Of note for this clone: The antigen is unknown.

The PCR had 60 Vbeta and 13 Jbeta primers. The method was immunoSEQ multiplex PCR; TCRdb's version includes in-frame clones alone and lacks a portion of them. The sample lists 90,000 to 140,000 clones; about an eighth were seen once. Specimen: PBMCs. This receptor was obtained from a man between 35 and 55 years old in good health and CMV-seropositive. The chain uses TRBV6-6 and TRBJ1-2; the D is unclear. In nucleotides, the CDR3 is TGTGCCAGCAGTCCCCAGGTTGGCTACACCTTC. This translates into CASSPQVGYTF.